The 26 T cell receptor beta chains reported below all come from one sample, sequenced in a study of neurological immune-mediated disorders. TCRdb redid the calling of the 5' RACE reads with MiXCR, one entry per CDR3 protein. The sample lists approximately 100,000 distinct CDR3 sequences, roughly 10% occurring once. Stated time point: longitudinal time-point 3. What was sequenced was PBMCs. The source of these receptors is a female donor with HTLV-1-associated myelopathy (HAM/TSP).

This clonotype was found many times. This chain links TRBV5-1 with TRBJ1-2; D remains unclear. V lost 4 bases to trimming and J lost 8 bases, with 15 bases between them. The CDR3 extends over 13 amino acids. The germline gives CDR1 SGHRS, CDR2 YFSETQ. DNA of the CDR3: TGCGCCAGCAGCCCATCCCCCGGAAGCGGCTACACCTTC. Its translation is CASSPSPGSGYTF.

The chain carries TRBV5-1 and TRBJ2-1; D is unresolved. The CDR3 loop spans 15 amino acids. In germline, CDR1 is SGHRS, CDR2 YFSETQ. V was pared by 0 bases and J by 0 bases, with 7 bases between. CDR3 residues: CASSLGQTSYNEQFF. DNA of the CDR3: TGCGCCAGCAGCTTGGGTCAGACCTCCTACAATGAGCAGTTCTTC.

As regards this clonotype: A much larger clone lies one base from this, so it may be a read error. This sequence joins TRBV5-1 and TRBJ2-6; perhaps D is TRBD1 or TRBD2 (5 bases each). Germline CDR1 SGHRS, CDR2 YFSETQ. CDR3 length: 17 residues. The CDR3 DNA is TGCGCCATCAGCCCCGCACGGGGCCTTTCTGGGGCCAACGTCCTGACTTTC. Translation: CAISPARGLSGANVLTF.

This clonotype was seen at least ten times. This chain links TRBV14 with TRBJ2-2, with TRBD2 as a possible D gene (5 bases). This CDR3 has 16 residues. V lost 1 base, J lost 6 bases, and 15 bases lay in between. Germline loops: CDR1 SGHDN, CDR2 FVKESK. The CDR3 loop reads CASSQGSRAFAGELFF. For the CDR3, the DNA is TGTGCCAGCAGCCAAGGGTCGAGGGCTTTCGCCGGGGAGCTGTTTTTT.

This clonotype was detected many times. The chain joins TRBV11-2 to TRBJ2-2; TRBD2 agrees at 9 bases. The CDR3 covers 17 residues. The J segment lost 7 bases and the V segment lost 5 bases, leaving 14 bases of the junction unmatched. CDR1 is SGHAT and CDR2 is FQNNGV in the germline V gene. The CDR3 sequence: CASSRGVGLAGRGELFF. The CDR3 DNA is TGTGCCAGCAGCCGCGGCGTGGGGCTAGCGGGACGCGGGGAGCTGTTTTTT.

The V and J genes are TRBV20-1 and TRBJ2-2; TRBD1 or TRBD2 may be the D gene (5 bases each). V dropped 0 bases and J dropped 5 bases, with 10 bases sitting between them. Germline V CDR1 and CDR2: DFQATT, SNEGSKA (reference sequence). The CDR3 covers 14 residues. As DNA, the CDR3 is TGCAGTGCTAGAGAAGGGACGTCGACCGGGGAGCTGTTTTTT. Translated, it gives CSAREGTSTGELFF.

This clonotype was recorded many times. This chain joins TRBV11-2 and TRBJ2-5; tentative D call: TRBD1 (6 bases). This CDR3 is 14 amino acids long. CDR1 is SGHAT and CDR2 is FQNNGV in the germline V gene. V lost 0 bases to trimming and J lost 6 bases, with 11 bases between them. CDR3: CASSLDGGAKTQYF. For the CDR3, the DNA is TGTGCCAGCAGCTTAGATGGGGGCGCAAAGACCCAGTACTTC.

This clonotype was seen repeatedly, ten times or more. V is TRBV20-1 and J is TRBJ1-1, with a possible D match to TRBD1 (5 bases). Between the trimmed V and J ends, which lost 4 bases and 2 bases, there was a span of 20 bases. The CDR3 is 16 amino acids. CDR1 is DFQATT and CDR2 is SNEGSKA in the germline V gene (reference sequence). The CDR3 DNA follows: TGCAGTGCTATCGACAGAAGGGCAGGATTCAACACTGAAGCTTTCTTT. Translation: CSAIDRRAGFNTEAFF.

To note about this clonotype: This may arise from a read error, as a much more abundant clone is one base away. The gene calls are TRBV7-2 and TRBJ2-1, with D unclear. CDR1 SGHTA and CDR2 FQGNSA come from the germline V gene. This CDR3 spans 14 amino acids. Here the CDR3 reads CASTSGTPINEQLF. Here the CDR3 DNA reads TGTGCCAGCACCTCAGGTACTCCTATCAATGAGCAGTTATTC.

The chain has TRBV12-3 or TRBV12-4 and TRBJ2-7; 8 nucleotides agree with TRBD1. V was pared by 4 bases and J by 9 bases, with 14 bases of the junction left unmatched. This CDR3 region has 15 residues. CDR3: CASSYFGTGFPAQYF. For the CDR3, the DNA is TGTGCCAGCAGTTACTTCGGGACAGGATTTCCCGCGCAGTACTTC.

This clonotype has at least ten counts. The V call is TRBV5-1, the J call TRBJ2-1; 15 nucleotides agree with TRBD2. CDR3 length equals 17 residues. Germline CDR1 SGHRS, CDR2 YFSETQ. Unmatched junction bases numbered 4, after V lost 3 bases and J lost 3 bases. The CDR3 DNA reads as TGCGCCAGCAGCTCGGGGACTAGCGGGGGGTACTACAATGAGCAGTTCTTC. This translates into CASSSGTSGGYYNEQFF.

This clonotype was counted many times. Here the CDR3 DNA reads TGTGCCAGCAGCTTAGGCCTAGCCCCGGGCAATGAGCAGTTCTTC. Translated: CASSLGLAPGNEQFF. V usage is TRBV7-2 and J usage is TRBJ2-1, with D possibly being TRBD2 (5 bases). The V end was cut by 1 base, the J end by 6 bases, with 13 bases between. Germline CDR1 SGHTA, CDR2 FQGNSA. The CDR3 is made up of 15 amino acids. Based on the CDR3 plus reference TRBV7-2 and TRBJ2-1, the full variable domain is GAGVSQSPSNKVTEKGKDVELRCDPISGHTALYWYRQSLGQGLEFLIYFQGNSAPDKSGLPSDRFSAERTGGSVSTLTIQRTQQEDSAVYLCASSLGLAPGNEQFFGPGTRLTVL.

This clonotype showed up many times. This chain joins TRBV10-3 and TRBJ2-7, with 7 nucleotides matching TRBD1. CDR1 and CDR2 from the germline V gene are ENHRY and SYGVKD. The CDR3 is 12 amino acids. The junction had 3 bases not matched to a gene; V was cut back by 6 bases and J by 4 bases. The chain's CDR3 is CAIRGQNYEQYF. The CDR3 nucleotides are TGTGCCATCAGGGGACAGAATTACGAGCAGTACTTC.

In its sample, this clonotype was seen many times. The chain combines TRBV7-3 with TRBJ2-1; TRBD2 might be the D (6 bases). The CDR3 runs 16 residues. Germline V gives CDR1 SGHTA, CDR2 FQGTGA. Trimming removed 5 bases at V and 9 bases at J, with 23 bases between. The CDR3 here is CASSVSPSNRRGEQFF. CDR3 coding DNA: TGTGCCAGCAGCGTATCCCCTTCGAACAGGCGGGGTGAGCAGTTCTTC.

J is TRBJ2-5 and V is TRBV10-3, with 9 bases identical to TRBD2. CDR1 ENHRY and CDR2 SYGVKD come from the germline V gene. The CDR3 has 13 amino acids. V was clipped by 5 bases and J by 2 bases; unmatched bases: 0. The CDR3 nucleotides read TGTGCCATCAGTAGCGGGGGGCAAGAGACCCAGTACTTC. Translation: CAISSGGQETQYF.

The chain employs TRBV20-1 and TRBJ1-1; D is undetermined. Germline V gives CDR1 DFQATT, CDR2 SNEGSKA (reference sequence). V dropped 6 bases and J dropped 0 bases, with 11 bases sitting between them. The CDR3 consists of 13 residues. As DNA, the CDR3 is TGCAGTGCCCTTCGCAGGATGAACACTGAAGCTTTCTTT. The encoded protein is CSALRRMNTEAFF.

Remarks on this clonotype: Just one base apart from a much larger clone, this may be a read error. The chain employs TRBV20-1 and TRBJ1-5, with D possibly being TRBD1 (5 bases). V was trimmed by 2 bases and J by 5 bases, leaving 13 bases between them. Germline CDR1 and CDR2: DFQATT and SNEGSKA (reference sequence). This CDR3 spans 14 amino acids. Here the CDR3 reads CSARWGGNDQPQHF. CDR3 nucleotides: TGCAGTGCTAGATGGGGGGGGAACGATCAGCCCCAGCATTTT.

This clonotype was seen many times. The CDR3 DNA follows: TGTGCCAGCAGCAGAGCCGGTACCTACGAGCAGTACTTC. Translating it yields CASSRAGTYEQYF. The V and J genes are TRBV28 and TRBJ2-7; D uncertain. The CDR3 covers 13 residues. Trimming shortened V by 6 bases and J by 2 bases, and 11 bases separated the two germline ends. Germline values: CDR1 MDHEN, CDR2 SYDVKM.

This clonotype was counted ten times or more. The CDR3 loop is CSASLDTQYF. CDR3 DNA: TGCAGTGCTAGCTTGGATACGCAGTATTTT. The V and J genes are TRBV20-1 and TRBJ2-3; no definite D call. Trimming stripped 3 bases from V and 6 bases from J, with 4 bases between. CDR1 and CDR2 from the germline V gene are DFQATT and SNEGSKA (reference sequence). There are 10 residues in the CDR3.

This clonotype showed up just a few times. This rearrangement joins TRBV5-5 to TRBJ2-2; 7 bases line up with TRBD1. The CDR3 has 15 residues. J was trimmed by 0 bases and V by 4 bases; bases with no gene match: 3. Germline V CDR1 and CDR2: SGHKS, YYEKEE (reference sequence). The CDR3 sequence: CASSEGQTNTGELFF. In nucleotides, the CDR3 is TGTGCCAGCAGCGAGGGACAGACGAACACCGGGGAGCTGTTTTTT.

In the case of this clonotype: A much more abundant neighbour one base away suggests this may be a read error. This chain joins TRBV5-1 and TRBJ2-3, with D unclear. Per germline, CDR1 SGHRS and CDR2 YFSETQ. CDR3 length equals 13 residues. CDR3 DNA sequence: TGCGCCAGAAGCTCAACCTACACAGATACGCAGTATTTT. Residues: CARSSTYTDTQYF.

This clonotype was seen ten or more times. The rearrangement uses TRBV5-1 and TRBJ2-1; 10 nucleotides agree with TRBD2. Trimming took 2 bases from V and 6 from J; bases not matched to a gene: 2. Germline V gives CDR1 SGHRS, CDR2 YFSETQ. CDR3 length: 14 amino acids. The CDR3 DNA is TGCGCCAGCAGCTTAGCGGGGGGGCCCAATGAGCAGTTCTTC. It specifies CASSLAGGPNEQFF.

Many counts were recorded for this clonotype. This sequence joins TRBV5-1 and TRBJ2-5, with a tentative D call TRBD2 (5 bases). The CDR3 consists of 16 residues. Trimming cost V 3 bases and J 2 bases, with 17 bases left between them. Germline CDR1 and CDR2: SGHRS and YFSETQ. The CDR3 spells CASSSEVGVGQETQYF. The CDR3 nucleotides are TGCGCCAGCAGCTCCGAGGTCGGGGTGGGGCAAGAGACCCAGTACTTC.

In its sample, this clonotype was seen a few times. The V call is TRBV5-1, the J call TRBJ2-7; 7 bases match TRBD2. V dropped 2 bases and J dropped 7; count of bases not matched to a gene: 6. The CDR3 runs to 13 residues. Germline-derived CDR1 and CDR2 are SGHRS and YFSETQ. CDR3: CASSLRRGGEQYF. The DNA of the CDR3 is TGCGCCAGCAGCTTACGGCGGGGAGGGGAGCAGTACTTC.

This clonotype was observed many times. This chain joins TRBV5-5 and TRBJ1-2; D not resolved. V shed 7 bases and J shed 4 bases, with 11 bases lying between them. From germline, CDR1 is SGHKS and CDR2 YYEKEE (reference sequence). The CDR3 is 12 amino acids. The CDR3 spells CASGGPSYGYTF. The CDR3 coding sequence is TGTGCCAGCGGCGGTCCGAGCTATGGCTACACCTTC.

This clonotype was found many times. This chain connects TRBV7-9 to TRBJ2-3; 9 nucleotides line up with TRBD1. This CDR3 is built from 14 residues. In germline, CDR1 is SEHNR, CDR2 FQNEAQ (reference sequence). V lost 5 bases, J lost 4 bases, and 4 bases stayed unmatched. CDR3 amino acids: CASSAGQGADTQYF. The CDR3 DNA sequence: TGTGCCAGCAGCGCGGGACAGGGTGCAGATACGCAGTATTTT.